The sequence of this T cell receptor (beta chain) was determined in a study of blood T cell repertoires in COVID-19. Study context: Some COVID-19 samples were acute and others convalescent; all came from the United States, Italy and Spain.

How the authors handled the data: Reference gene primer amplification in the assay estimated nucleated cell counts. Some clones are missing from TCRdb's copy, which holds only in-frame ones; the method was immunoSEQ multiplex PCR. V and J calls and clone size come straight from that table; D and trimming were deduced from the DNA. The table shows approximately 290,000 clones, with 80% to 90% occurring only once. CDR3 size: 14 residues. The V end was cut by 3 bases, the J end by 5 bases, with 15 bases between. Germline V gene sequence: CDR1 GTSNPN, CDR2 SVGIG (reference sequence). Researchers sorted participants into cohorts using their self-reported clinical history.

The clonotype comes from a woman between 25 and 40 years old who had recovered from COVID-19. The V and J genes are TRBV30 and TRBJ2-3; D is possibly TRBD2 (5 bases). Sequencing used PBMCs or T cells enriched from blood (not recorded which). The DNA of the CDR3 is TGTGCCTGGAGAAACAGCGAGGAGGTAGATACGCAGTATTTT. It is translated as CAWRNSEEVDTQYF. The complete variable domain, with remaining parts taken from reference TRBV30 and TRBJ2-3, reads SQTIHQWPATLVQPVGSPLSLECTVEGTSNPNLYWYRQAAGRGLQLLFYSVGIGQISSEVPQNLSASRPQDRQFILSSKKLLLSDSGFYLCAWRNSEEVDTQYFGPGTRLTVL.